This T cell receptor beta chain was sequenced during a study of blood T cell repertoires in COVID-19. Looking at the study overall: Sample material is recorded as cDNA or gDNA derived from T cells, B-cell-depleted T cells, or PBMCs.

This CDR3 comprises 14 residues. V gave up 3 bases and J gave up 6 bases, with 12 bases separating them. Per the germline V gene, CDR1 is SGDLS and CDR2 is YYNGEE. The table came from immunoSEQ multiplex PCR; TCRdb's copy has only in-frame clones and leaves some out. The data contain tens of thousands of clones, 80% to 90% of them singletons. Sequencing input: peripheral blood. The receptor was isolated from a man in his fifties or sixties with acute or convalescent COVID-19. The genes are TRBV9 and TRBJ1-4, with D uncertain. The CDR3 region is CASSALDWDEKLFF. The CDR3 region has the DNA TGTGCCAGCAGCGCCCTGGACTGGGATGAAAAACTGTTTTTT.